This T cell receptor (beta chain) was identified in a study of OX40 agonist ivuxolimab in advanced cancers. This clone has just one count. As yet, its antigen is unknown. This table comes from immunoSEQ multiplex PCR, and its TCRdb copy is limited to in-frame clones, with some not included. This repertoire shows some 110,000 clones, 80% to 95% found once; its top ten account for 0.15% to 0.19%. Study findings and constraints: The mean number of expanded clones was higher in CD8+ T cells than in CD4+.

Sequenced material: CD4+ or CD8+ T cells sorted from blood, taken in a trial of the OX40 agonist ivuxolimab. This clonotype was obtained from an adult with an advanced solid tumor such as melanoma, head and neck, liver or kidney cancer.

The CDR3 reads CASRDRQGARNEQFF. CDR3 sequence (DNA): TGTGCCAGCAGGGATAGACAGGGGGCGCGGAATGAGCAGTTCTTC. The chain has TRBV6-6 and TRBJ2-1, with TRBD1 matching 10 bases. V shed 6 bases, J shed 7 bases, and the junction held 9 bases outside the gene matches. CDR1 MNHNY and CDR2 SVGAGI come from the germline V gene (reference sequence). This CDR3 region has 15 residues.